This entry features one T cell receptor beta chain sequence. The antigen this receptor binds is unknown. Within one base of it there is no much larger clone, and no base qualities were kept. The meaning of the sample's time point label: about 28 days (+/-7) after the second vaccine dose. AZD1222 recipients whose second dose came at about 4 weeks and those whose second dose came at about 12 weeks were combined into one group, since spike-specific TCR depth and breadth did not differ between the two schedules. Vaccinee samples came from UK trials COV001 and COV002, including a single-blind randomized controlled phase 2/3 trial of AZD1222 (ChAdOx1 nCoV-19) in healthy adults. For TCRbeta chain sequencing, PBMC samples were collected from trial participants at day 0 and at day 28 after the second dose. Counted from cysteine to phenylalanine, this CDR3 has 16 amino acids. Solely the CDR3 DNA is kept, with 48 bases framed from the first base. In the germline V gene (reference sequence), CDR1 corresponds to LNHDA and CDR2 to SQIVND. Deletion took 7 bases off V and 4 bases off J, with a span of 20 bases between the germline ends.

This sample stems from a study of T cell responses to AZD1222 COVID-19 vaccine (dated by TCRdb to the early 2020s). At the level of the whole study: TCR sequencing was performed for more than 230 trial participants, of whom about 200 were given two doses of AZD1222 and approximately 25 were given two doses of MenACWY control vaccine. Trial participants were enrolled by age into subgroups of 18-55, 56-69 and 70-plus years, and around 140, 26 and 57 TCR-sequenced participants, respectively, were included in these subgroups.

What the study reported, not specific to this receptor: Because no samples from the day 14 peak response were available, repertoires could be characterized only after the peak T cell response. Nearly half of unique spike-specific TCRs reportedly recognized epitopes outside regions mutated in the B.1.351 and B.1.1.7 variants. Conclusions about previously exposed vaccinees are limited, since just a handful of AZD1222 recipients were seropositive for SARS-CoV-2 at baseline. Participants were mostly white British and included more females than males, and it was suggested by the authors that clonal diversity may have been underestimated. The vaccine-associated CD4 TCRs covered the entire spike protein, and the dominant responses fell in regions 160-218 and 743-854. In the small 56-69-year group, the increase in depth fell short of significance, most likely because of low power. Spike-specific TCR breadth and depth rose significantly after two AZD1222 doses compared with day 0 and with MenACWY recipients.

The CDR3 regions of human TCRbeta chains were analyzed by immunosequencing. In the paper's pipeline: TCRs in the repertoires were matched against a reference library of SARS-CoV-2-specific TCRs that had been generated with the MIRA antigen-specificity platform. Breadth meant the fraction of unique TCRs that were SARS-CoV-2-associated, whereas depth meant the fraction of total T cells that were SARS-CoV-2-associated. Using the MIRA data, every spike-specific TCR was mapped to the spike region that the TCR reacted to and assigned to either a CD4 or a CD8 class. Log10-transformed breadth and depth values were compared by one-way ANOVA with Sidak's multiple comparisons tests. TCRdb's version of the immuneACCESS table is confined to in-frame rearrangements and falls short of the full clone set. An unresolved V gene accounts for under half of the shortfall where checked; the remainder is of unknown origin. The V and J calls and the clone size are those of that table, but D and trimming were determined from the DNA. In all, the sample holds 120,000 or so clones, and roughly 92% of those were seen once. The ten most abundant clones make up 2% to 2.5% of the sample.

Sequences were derived from peripheral blood, sampled 28 days after the second AZD1222 dose. The clonotype comes from an adult who received the AZD1222 COVID-19 vaccine. The chain is encoded by TRBV19 joined to TRBJ1-5, and the D gene may be TRBD1, 5 bases matching. The CDR3 is CASTNPVGVGNQPQHF. The sequenced DNA is TGTGCCAGTACCAACCCGGTAGGGGTGGGGAATCAGCCCCAGCATTTT.